The source of this T cell receptor beta chain is a study of blood T cells in healthy people across ages. Primers used in a second PCR of about 6 to 11 cycles were a sample-barcoded 5' primer and a J-beta primer mix. TCRdb re-called the 5' RACE reads through MiXCR, storing one row per CDR3 protein. The sample holds some 800,000 distinct CDR3 sequences, roughly 25% seen once. This sample was also put to use in a study of T cells of mothers and their children. From that study: The authors identified no persistent microchimeric T cell clones.

The source of this sequence is a boy aged 5-17 years in good health. Sample: blood.

The CDR3 DNA follows: TGTGCCAGCAGTACCGGGACGACCGAAGGAGAGACCCAGTACTTC. This encodes CASSTGTTEGETQYF. This rearrangement joins TRBV6-5 to TRBJ2-5; D could derive from TRBD1 or TRBD2 (5 bases each). Trimming took off 5 bases at V and 4 bases at J, with 17 bases between the two ends. Per the germline V gene, CDR1 is MNHEY and CDR2 is SVGAGI. This CDR3 has 15 residues.